This T cell receptor (beta chain) came from a study of post-analysis software for immune sequencing data. The CDR3 is 13 amino acids. Germline values: CDR1 LGHDT, CDR2 YNNKEL (reference sequence). V gave up 0 bases and J gave up 12 bases, with 12 bases separating them. In this sample, this clonotype turned up many times. Its matching antigen is unknown. Findings of the study overall: Diversity measured as normalized Chao1 was significantly lower in multiple sclerosis patients than in controls. In patients, a few TRBV segments were more frequent than in controls, with TRBV5-6, TRBV5-1 and TRBV20-1 among them.

Each TCR beta cDNA library carried unique molecular identifiers. TCRdb redid the calling of the PCR reads with MiXCR, one entry per CDR3 protein. The sample comprises about 260,000 distinct CDR3 sequences, around 34% of which are singletons, and approximately 4.6% rests with the top ten. This sequence joins TRBV3-1 and TRBJ2-1; D uncertain. Sequencing input: blood. This receptor was identified in a girl aged 5-17 years with multiple sclerosis. The DNA for the CDR3 is TGTGCCAGCAGCCAAGATCTCGTCTCCCGGCAGTTCTTC. Its translation is CASSQDLVSRQFF.